These 3 T cell receptor beta chains share one sample of origin, sequenced in a study of T cell responses to AZD1222 COVID-19 vaccine. Using immunoSEQ multiplex PCR, the repertoire was profiled, and TCRdb retains in-frame clones only, with some absent. The sample has approximately 99,000 clones; roughly nine tenths are singletons. Sequencing was performed on peripheral blood, taken 28 days after the second AZD1222 dose. The receptors shown here come from an adult who received the AZD1222 COVID-19 vaccine.

This CDR3 is CASSYTGTGDEKLFF. The CDR3, as DNA: TGTGCCAGCAGTTACACCGGGACAGGGGACGAAAAACTGTTTTTT. The rearrangement links TRBV6-2 or TRBV6-3 to TRBJ1-4, with 10 bases lining up with TRBD1. This CDR3 has 15 residues. After removal of 2 bases from V and 8 bases from J, the junction contained 5 bases not matched to a gene. The V gene's germline CDR1 is MNHEY and CDR2 SVGEGT.

J is TRBJ2-7 and V is TRBV6-5; D possibly corresponds to TRBD1 (5 bases). This CDR3 has 13 residues. Per germline, CDR1 MNHEY and CDR2 SVGAGI. V dropped 7 bases and J dropped 0 bases, with 10 bases sitting between them. As DNA, the CDR3 is TGTGCCAGCATGAAAGACAGCTCCTACGAGCAGTACTTC. Amino acid sequence: CASMKDSSYEQYF.

This chain uses TRBV13 with TRBJ1-6, with 9 nucleotides matching TRBD1. The CDR3 has 13 amino acids. Germline CDR1 reads PRHDT; CDR2 reads FYEKMQ (reference sequence). With V trimmed by 6 bases and J by 11 bases, 5 bases remained unmatched. The CDR3 sequence is CASRNRGQAPLHF. CDR3 DNA: TGTGCCAGCAGAAACAGGGGGCAAGCACCCCTCCACTTT.